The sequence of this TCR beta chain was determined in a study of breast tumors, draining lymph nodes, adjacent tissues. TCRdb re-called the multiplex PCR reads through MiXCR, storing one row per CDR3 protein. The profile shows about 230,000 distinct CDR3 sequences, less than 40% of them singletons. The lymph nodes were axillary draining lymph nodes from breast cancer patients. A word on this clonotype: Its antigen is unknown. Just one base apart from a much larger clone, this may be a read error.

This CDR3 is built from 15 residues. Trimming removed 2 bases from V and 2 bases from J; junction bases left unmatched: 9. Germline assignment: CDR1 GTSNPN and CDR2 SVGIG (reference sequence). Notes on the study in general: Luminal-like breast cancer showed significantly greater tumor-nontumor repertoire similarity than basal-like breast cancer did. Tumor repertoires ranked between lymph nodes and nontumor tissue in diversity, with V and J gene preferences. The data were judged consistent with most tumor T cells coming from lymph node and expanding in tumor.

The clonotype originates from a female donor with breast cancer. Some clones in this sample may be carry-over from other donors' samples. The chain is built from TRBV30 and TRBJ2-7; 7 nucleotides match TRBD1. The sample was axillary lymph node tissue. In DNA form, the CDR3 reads TGTGCCTGGAGTAGGCAGGGACAGTGGGCCTACGAGCAGTACTTC. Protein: CAWSRQGQWAYEQYF.